What follows is one T cell receptor (beta chain) and its context. Its specificity is unknown. The data belong to a study of shared clonotypes between healthy human individuals. Findings of the study overall: Donor clonotype sharing was expected to depend on sequencing depth.

A CD45RA-negative memory subset and a CD45RA+ naive subset were separated from the CD4+ cells. The V gene's germline CDR1 is MNHNY and CDR2 SVGAGI (reference sequence). V lost 6 bases, J lost 4 bases, and 10 bases lay in between. The CDR3 totals 12 residues. Profiled with immunoSEQ multiplex PCR; TCRdb holds only in-frame clones, not every one. The table includes hundreds of thousands of clones, about 95% detected once. The source of this sequence is a woman under 40 in good health. Material for sequencing was naive CD4+ T cells sorted from blood. Described subset: CD45RA+ positively selected. This chain joins TRBV6-6 and TRBJ2-7; D is undetermined. This CDR3 reads CASSKGIYEQYF. CDR3 bases: TGTGCCAGCAGCAAAGGGATTTACGAGCAGTACTTC.